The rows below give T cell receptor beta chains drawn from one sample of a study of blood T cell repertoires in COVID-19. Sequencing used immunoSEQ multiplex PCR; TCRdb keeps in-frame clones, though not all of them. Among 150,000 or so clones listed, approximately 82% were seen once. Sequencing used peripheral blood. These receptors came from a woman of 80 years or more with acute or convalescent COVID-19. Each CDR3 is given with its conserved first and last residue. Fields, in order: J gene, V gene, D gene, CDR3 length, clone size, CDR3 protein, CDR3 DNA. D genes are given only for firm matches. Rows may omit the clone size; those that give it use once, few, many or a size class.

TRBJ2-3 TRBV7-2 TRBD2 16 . CASSLEASGITDTQYF TGTGCCAGCAGCTTAGAGGCTAGCGGGATCACAGATACGCAGTATTTT
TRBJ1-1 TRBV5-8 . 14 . CASSLRRVGTEAFF TGTGCCAGCAGCTTGCGGAGGGTGGGCACTGAAGCTTTCTTT
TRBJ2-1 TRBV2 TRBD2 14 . CASQTSGSRGEQFF TGTGCCAGCCAGACTAGCGGGAGTCGTGGTGAGCAGTTCTTC
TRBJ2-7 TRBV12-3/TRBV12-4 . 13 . CASSLIGGGEQYF TGTGCCAGCAGTCTCATAGGGGGGGGCGAGCAGTACTTC
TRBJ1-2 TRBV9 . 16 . CASSVEGVEDYYGYTF TGTGCCAGCAGCGTAGAGGGCGTGGAGGATTACTATGGCTACACCTTC
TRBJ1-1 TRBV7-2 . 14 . CASSLMAVNTEAFF TGTGCCAGCAGCTTAATGGCAGTCAACACTGAAGCTTTCTTT
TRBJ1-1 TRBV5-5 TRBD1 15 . CASSYPGQGNTEAFF TGTGCCAGCAGTTACCCGGGACAGGGGAACACTGAAGCTTTCTTT
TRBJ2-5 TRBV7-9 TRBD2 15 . CASSRASGLGETQYF TGTGCCAGCAGTCGAGCTAGCGGGCTTGGAGAGACCCAGTACTTC
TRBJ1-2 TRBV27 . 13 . CASSLDGSYGYTF TGTGCCAGCAGTTTAGACGGGAGCTATGGCTACACCTTC
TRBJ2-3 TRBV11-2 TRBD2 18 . CASSLGPGLAGVTDTQYF TGTGCCAGCAGCTTAGGTCCGGGACTAGCGGGAGTTACAGATACGCAGTATTTT
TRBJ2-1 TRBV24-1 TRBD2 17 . CATSDPQTSGLGNEQFF TGTGCCACCAGTGATCCTCAGACTAGCGGGTTAGGGAATGAGCAGTTCTTC
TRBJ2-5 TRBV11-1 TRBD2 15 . CASSFSLAGEETQYF TGTGCCAGCAGCTTTAGTCTAGCGGGGGAAGAGACCCAGTACTTC
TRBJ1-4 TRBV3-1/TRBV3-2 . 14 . CASSQDPGIEKLFF TGTGCCAGCAGCCAAGATCCGGGAATTGAAAAACTGTTTTTT
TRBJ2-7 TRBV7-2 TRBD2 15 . CASSSLAGGSYEQYF TGTGCCAGCAGTTCACTAGCGGGGGGATCCTACGAGCAGTACTTC
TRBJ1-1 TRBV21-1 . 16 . CASSKALWEEATEAFF TGTGCCAGCAGCAAAGCGCTCTGGGAGGAGGCCACTGAAGCTTTCTTT
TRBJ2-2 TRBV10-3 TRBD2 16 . CAISEFTSGRTGELFF TGTGCCATCAGTGAGTTTACTAGCGGACGCACCGGGGAGCTGTTTTTT
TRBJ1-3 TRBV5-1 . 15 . CASSSSGVSGNTIYF TGCGCCAGCAGCTCCTCGGGAGTCTCTGGAAACACCATATATTTT
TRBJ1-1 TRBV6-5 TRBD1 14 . CASIGTGGPTEAFF TGTGCCAGCATCGGGACAGGGGGGCCCACTGAAGCTTTCTTT
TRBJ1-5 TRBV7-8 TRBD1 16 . CASSLDGPGGSQPQHF TGTGCCAGCAGCTTAGATGGCCCAGGGGGAAGTCAGCCCCAGCATTTT
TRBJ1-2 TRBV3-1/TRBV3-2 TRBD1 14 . CASRLTGGSYGYTF TGTGCCAGCAGGTTGACAGGGGGCAGCTATGGCTACACCTTC
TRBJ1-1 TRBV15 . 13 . CATSDPFRGEAFF TGTGCCACCAGCGATCCCTTTAGGGGAGAAGCTTTCTTT
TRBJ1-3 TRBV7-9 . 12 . CASGVLGNTIYF TGTGCCAGCGGAGTACTTGGAAACACCATATATTTT
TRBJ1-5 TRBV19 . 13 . CASSLDRRRPQHF TGTGCCAGTAGCTTAGACAGACGCAGGCCCCAGCATTTT
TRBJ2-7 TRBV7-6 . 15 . CASSLDWQATYEQYF TGTGCCAGCAGCTTAGATTGGCAGGCGACCTACGAGCAGTACTTC
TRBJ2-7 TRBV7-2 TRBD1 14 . CASSLEVRGREQYF TGTGCCAGCAGCTTAGAGGTCAGGGGGCGGGAGCAGTACTTC
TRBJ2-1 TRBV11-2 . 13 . CASSPRRGNEQFF TGTGCCAGCAGCCCGCGTAGAGGCAATGAGCAGTTCTTC
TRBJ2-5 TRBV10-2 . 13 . CASSESRGETQYF TGCGCCAGCAGTGAGTCAAGGGGGGAGACCCAGTACTTC
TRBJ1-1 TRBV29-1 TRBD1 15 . CSVEGGRDSLTEAFF TGCAGCGTTGAGGGTGGGCGGGACAGCCTCACTGAAGCTTTCTTT
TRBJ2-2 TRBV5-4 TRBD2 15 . CASSPEREGTGELFF TGTGCCAGCAGCCCAGAGCGGGAGGGCACCGGGGAGCTGTTTTTT
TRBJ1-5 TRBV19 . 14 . CASTLGVRGQPQHF TGTGCCAGTACGCTAGGGGTAAGGGGTCAGCCCCAGCATTTT
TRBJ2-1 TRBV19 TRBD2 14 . CASSNTLAGREQFF TGTGCCAGTAGTAACACTCTAGCGGGAAGGGAGCAGTTCTTC
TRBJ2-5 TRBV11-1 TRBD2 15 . CASSRTIAGGETQYF TGTGCCAGCAGCCGCACAATCGCGGGAGGGGAGACCCAGTACTTC
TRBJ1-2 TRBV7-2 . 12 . CASSFRRAGYTF TGTGCCAGCAGCTTCCGCAGGGCAGGCTACACCTTC
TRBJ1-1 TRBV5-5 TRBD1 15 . CASSLETGLNTEAFF TGTGCCAGCAGCTTGGAGACAGGGTTGAACACTGAAGCTTTCTTT
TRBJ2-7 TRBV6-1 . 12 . CASSEAGYEQYF TGTGCCAGCAGTGAGGCAGGGTACGAGCAGTACTTC
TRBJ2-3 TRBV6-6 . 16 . CASRSPGIRGTDTQYF TGTGCCAGCAGAAGCCCGGGGATAAGGGGGACAGATACGCAGTATTTT
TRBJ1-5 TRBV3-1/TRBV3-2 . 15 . CASSQGDFGNQPQHF TGTGCCAGCAGCCAAGGGGACTTTGGCAATCAGCCCCAGCATTTT
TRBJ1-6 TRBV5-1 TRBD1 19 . CASSPSGTGGRSYNSPLHF TGCGCCAGCAGCCCGAGCGGGACAGGGGGAAGGTCCTATAATTCACCCCTCCACTTT
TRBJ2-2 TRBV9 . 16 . CASSVADKANTGELFF TGTGCCAGCAGCGTAGCCGACAAGGCGAACACCGGGGAGCTGTTTTTT
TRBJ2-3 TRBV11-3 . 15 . CASSSRGIGTDTQYF TGTGCCAGCAGCTCCCGGGGTATAGGCACAGATACGCAGTATTTT
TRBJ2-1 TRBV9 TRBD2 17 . CASSVISREGSHNEQFF TGTGCCAGCAGCGTGATCTCGCGGGAGGGCTCTCACAATGAGCAGTTCTTC
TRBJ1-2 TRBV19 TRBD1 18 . CASSIKGTGGSFNYGYTF TGTGCCAGTAGTATAAAGGGGACAGGGGGCTCCTTTAACTATGGCTACACCTTC
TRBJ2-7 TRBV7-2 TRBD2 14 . CASSLSGSSYEQYF TGTGCCAGCAGCCTAAGCGGGAGCTCCTACGAGCAGTACTTC
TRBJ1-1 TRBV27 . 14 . CASSGTSGNTEAFF TGTGCCAGCAGTGGTACCTCGGGGAACACTGAAGCTTTCTTT
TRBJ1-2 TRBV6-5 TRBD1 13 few CASSSWDRSIYTF TGTGCCAGCAGTTCCTGGGACAGATCGATCTACACCTTC
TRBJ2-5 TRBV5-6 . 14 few CASSLVSRQETQYF TGTGCCAGCAGCTTGGTATCCAGACAAGAGACCCAGTACTTC
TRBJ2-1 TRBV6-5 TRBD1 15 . CASRGRDRGRNEQFF TGTGCCAGCAGGGGTCGGGACAGGGGTCGGAATGAGCAGTTCTTC
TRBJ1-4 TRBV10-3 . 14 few CAISESRGGEKLFF TGTGCCATCAGTGAGTCGCGAGGAGGTGAAAAACTGTTTTTT